Included here is one T cell receptor (beta chain) sequence, with context. This record comes from a study of CD8 T cells in Susac syndrome. With 4 bases clipped from V and 5 bases from J, the junction kept 13 bases outside the gene matches. This CDR3 is 17 amino acids long. Germline V gene sequence: CDR1 MDHEN, CDR2 SYDVKM. RNA totalling roughly 0.45 to 1 ug underwent reverse transcription with random hexamers. TCRdb itself ran the immunoSEQ multiplex PCR reads through MiXCR, one entry per CDR3 protein. Among some 180,000 distinct CDR3 sequences, about 94% were seen once, and the ten largest hold 0.1%.

Source material: CD4+ T cells from PBMCs. This chain connects TRBV28 to TRBJ2-3; 9 nucleotides agree with TRBD2. The source of this sequence is a human donor in good health. This CDR3 reads CASSWDLAGTGGDTQYF. DNA for the CDR3: TGTGCCAGCAGTTGGGATCTAGCGGGGACCGGGGGAGATACGCAGTATTTT.